This T cell receptor beta chain was identified during a study of T cell repertoires in cytomegalovirus infection. Study findings and constraints: HLA-C-restricted TCR beta clonotypes specific for CMV led the ex vivo response.

V lost 6 bases, J lost 3 bases, and 14 bases lay in between. CDR3 size: 15 residues. Via MiXCR, TCRdb re-called the reads, giving one row per CDR3 protein. The repertoire consists of more than 140,000 distinct CDR3 sequences, with roughly 6% occurring once and the leading ten covering roughly 18%. Concerning this clonotype itself: Its specificity is unknown.

The chain carries TRBV12-3 or TRBV12-4 and TRBJ1-4, with a tentative D call TRBD1 (5 bases). What was sequenced was PBMCs. The sequence was obtained from a human donor in good health (CMV status not recorded). Some clones in this sample may be carry-over from other donors' samples. This CDR3 reads CASSRNTGPNEKLFF. In DNA, the CDR3 is TGTGCCAGCAGCCGAAACACAGGCCCTAATGAAAAACTGTTTTTT.